Given below is one T cell receptor (beta chain) in context. It lacks a known antigen. No quality values exist for individual bases; no much larger clone is one base distant. The donors were healthy, HIV-negative adults who had no recently reported acute infections or vaccinations. All donors were Caucasian adults living in Nashville, Tennessee, USA. In the unsorted samples, tens of millions of PBMCs were counted, and genomic DNA was extracted using the QIAamp DNA Blood Mini kit. Blood was obtained by leukapheresis, after which PBMCs were separated by Ficoll-Histopaque density gradient centrifugation and cryopreserved in liquid nitrogen vapor phase. These data are taken from a study of shared clonotypes between healthy human individuals (dated by TCRdb to the early 2020s). In terms of the full investigation: The cohort comprised two women and a few men aged 18 to 49 years. The study deeply sequenced blood TCR repertoires of about five healthy adults to estimate repertoire size and the extent of clonotype sharing between individuals. Different laboratories and diverse techniques were used to prepare libraries and sequence TCR repertoires, to increase sequencing depth and limit assay-specific biases. Between about 0.94 and 8.9 billion PBMCs per donor were obtained by leukapheresis. The study at large found these results: Based on pairwise subsampling, the degree of clonotype sharing among donors was expected to be affected by sequencing depth. Only blood was sampled, and tissue TCR repertoires likely differ from those in blood. Because the study included a small number of donors, the genetic and exposure-history diversity represented was limited.

The CDR3 sequence holds 19 residues, the cysteine and phenylalanine included. Just CDR3 DNA is preserved here, 57 bases in frame from base 1. Here V drops 2 bases and J drops 4 bases, and the junction holds 19 bases not matched to any gene. The CDR1 and CDR2 encoded by the germline V gene (reference sequence) are SGHNT and YYREEE. Using the deep immunoSEQ assay, multiplex PCR amplified TCR CDR3 regions from genomic DNA. Extracted genomic DNA from each cell subset was spread evenly across all wells of several immunoSEQ 96-well plates, with each plate serving as a replicate. For unsorted PBMC, each replicate PCR was loaded with about 270 ng genomic DNA, equivalent to some 27,000 T cell genomes. Ten immunoSEQ deep assay plates were used to sequence the unsorted PBMC genomic DNA. Purified libraries were measured with a Qubit 3.0 fluorometer, size-checked on a Bioanalyzer 2100, and measured again with the KAPA Library Quantification kit. A separate single-read 150-cycle Illumina NextSeq 550 flow cell was used to sequence each immunoSEQ 96-well plate. The paper's processing steps were these. Because the immunoSEQ output included only junctional sequences and no quality scores, the filtering could not be the same as the filtering used for full-length reads. To assign V/J genes and CDR3, sequences were annotated against IMGT germline references using PyIR, a Python wrapper for IgBLAST v1.9. Reads with weak V/J assignments (E-value above 1e-6), missing CDR3, stop codons, out-of-frame junctions, or ambiguous translated residues were removed. A V3J clonotype was defined by an identical inferred V gene, J gene, and CDR3 amino acid sequence. Percentage overlap between repertoires was calculated by dividing the number of shared unique clonotypes by the size of the smaller repertoire. Richness of each repertoire was evaluated using RTK rarefaction, the Chao1 estimator, and Recon v2.1 estimates of unobserved clonotypes. The immuneACCESS repertoire file appears here via TCRdb, limited to in-frame rearrangements. These files lack a portion of the clones; in checked studies, under half of the deficit traces to unresolved V genes, and the cause of the others is not known. V and J calls and clone size come straight from that table; D and trimming were deduced from the DNA. Here the sample has about half a million clones; roughly three quarters occur a single time. Clones ranked in the top ten supply about 12% of the sample.

This sequence uses TRBV5-4 and TRBJ1-2, and 8 bases in between align with TRBD1. The receptor was isolated from a woman aged 40 to 50 in good health. Some clones in this sample may be carry-over from other donors' samples. The sequencing sample was made of PBMCs. The sequence in DNA is TGTGCCAGCAGCTTTCAGCTTATGGCAGGGGGCGCGGGGGGCTATGGCTACACCTTC. Its translation is CASSFQLMAGGAGGYGYTF.